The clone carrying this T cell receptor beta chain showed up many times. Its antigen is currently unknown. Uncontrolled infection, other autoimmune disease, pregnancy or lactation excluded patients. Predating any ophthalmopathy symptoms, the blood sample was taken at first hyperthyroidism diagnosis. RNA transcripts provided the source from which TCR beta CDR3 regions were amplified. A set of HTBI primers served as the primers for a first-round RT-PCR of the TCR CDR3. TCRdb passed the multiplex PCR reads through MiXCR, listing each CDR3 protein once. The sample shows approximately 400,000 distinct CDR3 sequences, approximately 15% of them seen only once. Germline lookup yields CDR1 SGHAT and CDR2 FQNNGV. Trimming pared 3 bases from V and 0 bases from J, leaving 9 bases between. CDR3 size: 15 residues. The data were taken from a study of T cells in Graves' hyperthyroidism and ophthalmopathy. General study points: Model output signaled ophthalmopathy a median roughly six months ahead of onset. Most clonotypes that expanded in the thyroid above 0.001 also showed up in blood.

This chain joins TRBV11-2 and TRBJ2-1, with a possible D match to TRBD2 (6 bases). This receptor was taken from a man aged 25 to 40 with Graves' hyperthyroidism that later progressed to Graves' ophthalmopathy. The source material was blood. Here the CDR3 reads CASSFGGSSYNEQFF. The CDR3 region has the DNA TGTGCCAGCAGCTTCGGAGGGAGCTCCTACAATGAGCAGTTCTTC.